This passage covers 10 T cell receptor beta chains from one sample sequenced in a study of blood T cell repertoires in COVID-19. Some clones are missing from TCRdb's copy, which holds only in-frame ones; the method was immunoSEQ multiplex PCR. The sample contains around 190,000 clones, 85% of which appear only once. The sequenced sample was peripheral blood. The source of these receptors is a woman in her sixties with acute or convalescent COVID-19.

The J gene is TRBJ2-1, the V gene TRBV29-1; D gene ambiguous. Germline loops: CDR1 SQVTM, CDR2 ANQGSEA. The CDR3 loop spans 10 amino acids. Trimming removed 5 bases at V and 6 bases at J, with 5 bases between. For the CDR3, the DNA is TGCAGCGTTATCGGCAATGAGCAGTTCTTC. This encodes CSVIGNEQFF.

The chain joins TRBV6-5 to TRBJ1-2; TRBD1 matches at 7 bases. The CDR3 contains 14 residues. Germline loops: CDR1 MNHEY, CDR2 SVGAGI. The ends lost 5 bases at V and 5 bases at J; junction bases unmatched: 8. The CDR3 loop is CASSPGQDWYGYTF. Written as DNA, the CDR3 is TGTGCCAGCAGTCCCGGACAGGATTGGTATGGCTACACCTTC.

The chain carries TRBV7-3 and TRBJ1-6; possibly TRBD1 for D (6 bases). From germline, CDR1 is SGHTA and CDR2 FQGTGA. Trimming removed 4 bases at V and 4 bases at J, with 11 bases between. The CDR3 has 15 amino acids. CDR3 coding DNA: TGTGCCAGCAGCTCTCAAGGGGGATATAATTCACCCCTCCACTTT. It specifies CASSSQGGYNSPLHF.

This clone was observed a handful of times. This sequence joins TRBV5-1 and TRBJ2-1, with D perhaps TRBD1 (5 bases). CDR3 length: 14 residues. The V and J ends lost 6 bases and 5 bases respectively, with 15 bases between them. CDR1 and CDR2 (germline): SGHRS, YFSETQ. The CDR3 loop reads CASTHSQGDNEQFF. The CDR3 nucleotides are TGCGCCAGCACCCATTCCCAGGGCGACAATGAGCAGTTCTTC.

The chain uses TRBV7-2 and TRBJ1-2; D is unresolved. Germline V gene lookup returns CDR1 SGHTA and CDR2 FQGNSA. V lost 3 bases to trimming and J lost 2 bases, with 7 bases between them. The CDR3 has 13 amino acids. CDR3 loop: CASSFSRNYGYTF. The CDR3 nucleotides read TGTGCCAGCAGCTTTTCCAGAAACTATGGCTACACCTTC. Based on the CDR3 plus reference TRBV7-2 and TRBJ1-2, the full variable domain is GAGVSQSPSNKVTEKGKDVELRCDPISGHTALYWYRQSLGQGLEFLIYFQGNSAPDKSGLPSDRFSAERTGGSVSTLTIQRTQQEDSAVYLCASSFSRNYGYTFGSGTRLTVV.

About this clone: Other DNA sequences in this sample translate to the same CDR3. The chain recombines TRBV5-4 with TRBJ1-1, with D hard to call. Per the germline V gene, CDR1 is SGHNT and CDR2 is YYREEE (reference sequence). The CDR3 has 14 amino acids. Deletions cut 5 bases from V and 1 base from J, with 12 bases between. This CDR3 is CASSPARRNTEAFF. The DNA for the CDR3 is TGTGCCAGCAGTCCCGCGAGGAGGAACACTGAAGCTTTCTTT.

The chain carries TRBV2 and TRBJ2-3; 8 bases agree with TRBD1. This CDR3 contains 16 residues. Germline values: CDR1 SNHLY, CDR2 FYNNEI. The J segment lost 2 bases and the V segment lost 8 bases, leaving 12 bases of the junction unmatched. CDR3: CASFERLGQVTDTQYF. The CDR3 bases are TGTGCCAGCTTCGAAAGATTGGGACAGGTCACAGATACGCAGTATTTT.

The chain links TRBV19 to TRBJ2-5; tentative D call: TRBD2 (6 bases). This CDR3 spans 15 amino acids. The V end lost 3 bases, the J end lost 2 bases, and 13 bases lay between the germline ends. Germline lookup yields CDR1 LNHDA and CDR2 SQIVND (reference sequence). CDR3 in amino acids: CASSIRVGRQETQYF. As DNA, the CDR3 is TGTGCCAGTAGTATCAGGGTCGGGAGACAAGAGACCCAGTACTTC.

The CDR3 bases are TGCGCCAGCAGCTTTGACGGGGGGAATCAGCCCCAGCATTTT. Translated: CASSFDGGNQPQHF. The chain uses TRBV5-1 and TRBJ1-5; maybe TRBD1 (5 bases). Trimming removed 2 bases at V and 4 bases at J, with 10 bases between. The length of the CDR3 is 14 residues. CDR1 and CDR2 from the germline V gene are SGHRS and YFSETQ.

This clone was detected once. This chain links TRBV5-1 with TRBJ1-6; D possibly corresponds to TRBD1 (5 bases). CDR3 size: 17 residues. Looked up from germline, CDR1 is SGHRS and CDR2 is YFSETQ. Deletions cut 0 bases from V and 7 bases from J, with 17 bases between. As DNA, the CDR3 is TGCGCCAGCAGCTTGGACAGGCCTGCCCGCCCGAATTCACCCCTCCACTTT. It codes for CASSLDRPARPNSPLHF.